This T cell receptor beta chain was profiled in a study of cytomegalovirus exposure and HLA in healthy donors. Study-wide results and caveats: Researchers left out some V segments, among them TRBV6-2 and TRBV6-3, as indistinguishable. A later analysis reportedly identified an Asian-associated ancestry cluster as carrying fewer N-insertions than the 666-donor mean.

With respect to this clone: Its antigen remains unknown.

60 Vbeta and 13 Jbeta primers were used in PCR. TCRdb's copy holds only in-frame clones and misses some; the assay was immunoSEQ multiplex PCR. The table records about 180,000 clones, 77% of them present only once. Trimming shortened V by 3 bases and J by 4 bases, and 19 bases separated the two germline ends. Looked up from germline, CDR1 is SGHTA and CDR2 is FQGNSA. The CDR3 totals 16 residues. This sequence originates from a man aged 18 to 35 in good health and CMV-seronegative. Input material: PBMCs. This rearrangement joins TRBV7-2 to TRBJ2-7; a weak D match, TRBD1 (6 bases). CDR3 bases: TGTGCCAGCAGCTTGCTTTTTTCGGACAGACAATACGAGCAGTACTTC. Translation gives CASSLLFSDRQYEQYF.